The next 21 T cell receptor beta chains were all read from a single sample in a study of blood T cells in healthy people across ages. Using a J-beta primer mix together with a sample-barcoded 5' primer, a second PCR was run for about 6 to 11 cycles. TCRdb itself ran the 5' RACE reads through MiXCR, one entry per CDR3 protein. Here the sample spans roughly 1 million distinct CDR3 sequences, 25% being singletons. The sample was also reused in another study, on T cells of mothers and their children.

Sequenced sample: blood. All receptors derive from a girl aged 2-10 years in good health.

This clonotype has only a few counts. The genes are TRBV25-1 and TRBJ1-2; D is undetermined. Germline assignment: CDR1 MGHDK and CDR2 SYGVNS. The CDR3 has 13 residues. Trimming took 1 base from V and 3 from J, leaving 6 bases between them. CDR3 loop: CASSEFGDYGYTF. CDR3 DNA sequence: TGTGCCAGCAGTGAATTTGGGGACTATGGCTACACCTTC.

The chain uses TRBV2 and TRBJ2-7, with 9 nucleotides matching TRBD2. CDR3 size: 15 residues. Germline-derived CDR1 and CDR2 are SNHLY and FYNNEI. V lost 8 bases and J lost 4; bases outside the gene matches: 12. As DNA, the CDR3 is TGTGCCAGCCTATCTTCCGCGACTAGCGGATACGAGCAGTACTTC. Translating gives CASLSSATSGYEQYF.

This clonotype was observed many times. In nucleotides, the CDR3 is TGTGCCAGCAGTTTTGGGGGGTCTGGGGCCAACGTCCTGACTTTC. Protein: CASSFGGSGANVLTF. This chain links TRBV28 with TRBJ2-6; maybe TRBD2 (6 bases). This CDR3 region has 15 residues. CDR1 is MDHEN and CDR2 is SYDVKM in the germline V gene. With 3 bases removed from V and 1 base from J, the gap between germline ends came to 7 bases.

This rearrangement joins TRBV20-1 to TRBJ2-4; possible D gene TRBD1, 5 bases. Per the germline V gene, CDR1 is DFQATT and CDR2 is SNEGSKA (reference sequence). The V end lost 0 bases, the J end lost 6 bases, and 9 bases lay between the germline ends. The CDR3 covers 13 residues. CDR3 protein: CSARDTGTNIQYF. The CDR3 DNA sequence: TGCAGTGCTAGAGATACAGGAACAAACATTCAGTACTTC.

The rearrangement joins TRBV29-1 to TRBJ2-1; TRBD1 aligns across 8 bases. Germline-derived CDR1 and CDR2 are SQVTM and ANQGSEA. This CDR3 region has 13 residues. V lost 7 bases, J lost 0 bases, and 2 bases stayed unmatched. The chain's CDR3 is CSGDRSSYNEQFF. CDR3 DNA sequence: TGCAGCGGGGACAGGAGCTCCTACAATGAGCAGTTCTTC.

This clonotype was observed once. The chain has TRBV6-5 and TRBJ1-2, with a possible D match to TRBD1 (5 bases). Germline CDR1 and CDR2: MNHEY and SVGAGI. There are 11 residues in the CDR3. V was shortened by 6 bases and J by 8 bases, with 10 bases between the two germline ends. In nucleotides, the CDR3 is TGTGCCAGCAGGGGGCCTCGGGGCTACACCTTC. Protein: CASRGPRGYTF.

The rearrangement links TRBV20-1 to TRBJ2-3; D remains unclear. Trimming pared 0 bases from V and 0 bases from J, leaving 7 bases between. The CDR3 is 14 amino acids. Germline CDR1 DFQATT, CDR2 SNEGSKA (reference sequence). Here the CDR3 DNA reads TGCAGTGCTAGAGATTTCGGAAGCACAGATACGCAGTATTTT. Translating it yields CSARDFGSTDTQYF.

This clonotype was detected once. This sequence joins TRBV5-1 and TRBJ2-5, with 8 bases matching TRBD2. The germline V gene has CDR1 SGHRS and CDR2 YFSETQ. CDR3 length: 17 residues. The V gene end was trimmed by 0 bases and the J gene end by 4 bases; junction bases not matched to a gene: 11. CDR3 sequence reads: CASSLDIAGLVRETQYF. In nucleotides, the CDR3 is TGCGCCAGCAGCTTGGATATAGCGGGATTGGTCAGAGAGACCCAGTACTTC.

This sequence joins TRBV18 and TRBJ2-7, with 11 positions matching TRBD2. The CDR3 length is 15 residues. V shed 10 bases and J 3 bases; nucleotides not matched to a gene: 11. CDR1 and CDR2 (germline): KGHSH, LQKENI. CDR3 residues: CATSFTSGGFYEQYF. As DNA, the CDR3 is TGTGCCACTTCGTTCACTAGCGGGGGTTTCTACGAGCAGTACTTC. Supplemented by reference TRBV18 and TRBJ2-7, the full variable domain reads NAGVMQNPRHLVRRRGQEARLRCSPMKGHSHVYWYRQLPEEGLKFMVYLQKENIIDESGMPKERFSAEFPKEGPSILRIQQVVRGDSAAYFCATSFTSGGFYEQYFGPGTRLTVT.

This clonotype was recorded a few times. This chain joins TRBV7-3 and TRBJ2-1; D might be TRBD1 (6 bases). Between the trimmed V and J ends, which lost 3 bases and 8 bases, there was a span of 11 bases. Germline loops: CDR1 SGHTA, CDR2 FQGTGA. The CDR3 sequence is 13 residues long. CDR3 protein: CASSFTGLDEQFF. The DNA of the CDR3 is TGTGCCAGCAGCTTCACAGGGCTGGATGAGCAGTTCTTC. Full variable domain (remainder filled in from reference TRBV7-3 and TRBJ2-1): GAGVSQTPSNKVTEKGKYVELRCDPISGHTALYWYRQSLGQGPEFLIYFQGTGAADDSGLPNDRFFAVRPEGSVSTLKIQRTERGDSAVYLCASSFTGLDEQFFGPGTRLTVL.

The chain uses TRBV15 and TRBJ2-6; D not resolved. The germline V gene encodes CDR1 LNHNV and CDR2 YYDKDF (reference sequence). Trimming took off 4 bases at V and 1 base at J, with 8 bases between the two ends. There are 15 residues in the CDR3. Written as DNA, the CDR3 is TGTGCCACCAGCAACCGGCTTTCTGGGGCCAACGTCCTGACTTTC. Translation: CATSNRLSGANVLTF.

This clonotype was counted a few times. The V gene is TRBV10-3, the J gene TRBJ2-3; no firm D call. Trimming took off 5 bases at V and 2 bases at J, with 11 bases between the two ends. The CDR3 runs 14 residues. Germline values: CDR1 ENHRY, CDR2 SYGVKD. CDR3 loop: CAISPASHTDTQYF. Written as DNA, the CDR3 is TGTGCCATCAGTCCGGCGAGTCACACAGATACGCAGTATTTT.

This rearrangement joins TRBV4-1 to TRBJ1-1; D is undetermined. The germline CDR1 and CDR2 sequences are MGHRA and YSYEKL. The CDR3 runs to 19 residues. The germline V and J ends were trimmed by 7 bases and 3 bases, with 30 bases remaining between them. CDR3 DNA sequence: TGCGCCAGCACCAAAGCGGCGGTACGGGCAGGAGGAGGAGACACTGAAGCTTTCTTT. Protein product: CASTKAAVRAGGGDTEAFF.

This clonotype was seen only a few times. This chain connects TRBV29-1 to TRBJ1-2; D is undetermined. V dropped 6 bases and J dropped 1 base, with 18 bases sitting between them. Germline CDR1 is SQVTM and CDR2 is ANQGSEA. This CDR3 is 15 amino acids long. In DNA form, the CDR3 reads TGCAGCGTCGTTTGGCCCCAGACGGGTAACTATGGCTACACCTTC. Amino acid sequence: CSVVWPQTGNYGYTF. The full variable domain, in which reference TRBV29-1 and TRBJ1-2 provide the parts outside the CDR3, is SAVISQKPSRDICQRGTSLTIQCQVDSQVTMMFWYRQQPGQSLTLIATANQGSEATYESGFVIDKFPISRPNLTFSTLTVSNMSPEDSSIYLCSVVWPQTGNYGYTFGSGTRLTVV.

This clonotype was picked up a small number of times. This chain joins TRBV5-6 and TRBJ1-5; TRBD1 aligns across 7 bases. Germline loops: CDR1 SGHDT, CDR2 YYEEEE. The CDR3 has 15 residues. With 1 base clipped from V and 4 bases from J, the junction kept 5 bases outside the gene matches. In DNA, the CDR3 is TGTGCCAGCAGCTTGTTCAGGGGGTCGAATCAGCCCCAGCATTTT. This gives the protein CASSLFRGSNQPQHF.

A few counts support this clonotype. This could be a read error, since a much larger clone is one nucleotide away. The J gene is TRBJ2-1, the V gene TRBV6-4, with D maybe TRBD2 (6 bases). This CDR3 is built from 15 residues. Germline V lookup: CDR1 MRHNA, CDR2 SNTAGT. V was clipped by 6 bases and J by 0 bases, with 12 bases between them. The CDR3 region has the DNA TGTGCCAGCAGCCCTAGCGCGAGCTCCTACAATGAGCAGTTCTTC. Amino acids: CASSPSASSYNEQFF.

V usage is TRBV12-3 or TRBV12-4 and J usage is TRBJ2-7; TRBD2 matches 14 bases. Trimming at V came to 7 bases and at J to 5 bases, leaving 10 bases not matched to a gene. The CDR3 is 16 residues long. The CDR3 DNA is TGTGCCAGCACCGCGGGACTAGCGGGAGTGTGGGACGAGCAGTACTTC. Translated: CASTAGLAGVWDEQYF.

This clonotype was observed at least ten times. J is TRBJ2-3 and V is TRBV19; unclear D gene. Per the germline V gene, CDR1 is LNHDA and CDR2 is SQIVND (reference sequence). V was shortened by 5 bases and J by 2 bases, with 8 bases between the two germline ends. The CDR3 sequence is 13 residues long. In nucleotides, the CDR3 is TGTGCCAGTAGTGCCTCTTTCACAGATACGCAGTATTTT. It yields the protein CASSASFTDTQYF.

The rearrangement links TRBV6-6 to TRBJ1-6; D possibly corresponds to TRBD1 (5 bases). CDR3 length: 15 amino acids. Germline loops: CDR1 MNHNY, CDR2 SVGAGI (reference sequence). Trimming took off 3 bases at V and 5 bases at J, with 11 bases between the two ends. The CDR3 here is CASSYSGADNSPLHF. Here the CDR3 DNA reads TGTGCCAGCAGTTATTCCGGGGCCGATAATTCACCCCTCCACTTT.

There are a few counts of this clonotype. This chain uses TRBV29-1 with TRBJ2-5; the match to TRBD1 covers 9 bases. The J call could be wrong; TRBJ2-7 is a better fit for the DNA end. Germline values: CDR1 SQVTM, CDR2 ANQGSEA. The CDR3 has 13 amino acids. The CDR3 sequence: CSVADRGVYEQYF. The CDR3 region has the DNA TGCAGCGTCGCCGACAGGGGGGTCTACGAGCAGTACTTC.

A word on this clonotype: Germline is not matched at one junction end, which may reflect a read error. The rearrangement joins TRBV29-1 to TRBJ2-4; no reliable D call. The CDR3 totals 14 residues. Germline V gives CDR1 SQVTM, CDR2 ANQGSEA. CDR3 bases: TGCAGCGTTGAGGCCCGGTTAGCCAAAAACATTCGGTACTTC. Translated, it gives CSVEARLAKNIRYF.